A single sample is the source of the 21 T cell receptor beta chains below, sequenced in a study of CD8+ T cells in alopecia areata. As the sequencing template, cDNA was produced by extracting RNA and reverse transcribing it. Using immunoSEQ multiplex PCR, the repertoire was profiled, and TCRdb retains in-frame clones only, with some absent. The sample consists of 150,000 to 200,000 clones, 58% of them appearing once. Indicated treatment: oral pan-JAK inhibitor, 5-10 mg twice daily. The source material was CD4+ T cells sorted from blood, sampled at week 24, from a patient treated with tofacitinib. Every receptor here comes from a human donor with alopecia areata.

There are a few counts of this clone. The genes are TRBV2 and TRBJ2-7, with TRBD1 matching 7 bases. J gave up 6 bases and V 3 bases, and 5 bases lay outside the gene matches. The CDR3 is 13 amino acids. Germline-derived CDR1 and CDR2 are SNHLY and FYNNEI. The CDR3 reads CASSDHRGLEQYF. Here the CDR3 DNA reads TGTGCCAGCAGTGATCACAGGGGTCTCGAGCAGTACTTC.

The CDR3 DNA follows: TGCGCCAGCACCTGGCCAGGGGAGGAGACCCAGTACTTC. It specifies CASTWPGEETQYF. The chain combines TRBV5-1 with TRBJ2-5; TRBD1 is a possible D gene (6 bases). CDR3 length: 13 residues. Germline CDR1 reads SGHRS; CDR2 reads YFSETQ. Trimming cost V 6 bases and J 5 bases, with 14 bases left between them. The variable domain in full, with the rest retrieved from reference TRBV5-1 and TRBJ2-5, is KAGVTQTPRYLIKTRGQQVTLSCSPISGHRSVSWYQQTPGQGLQFLFEYFSETQRNKGNFPGRFSGRQFSNSRSEMNVSTLELGDSALYLCASTWPGEETQYFGPGTRLLVL.

The rearrangement joins TRBV9 to TRBJ2-1; TRBD2 agrees at 13 bases. V dropped 2 bases and J dropped 8; count of bases not matched to a gene: 7. The CDR3 is 16 amino acids. The germline V gene has CDR1 SGDLS and CDR2 YYNGEE. CDR3 sequence: CASSVRTSGSTYEQFF. CDR3 DNA sequence: TGTGCCAGCAGCGTCAGGACTAGCGGGAGTACGTATGAGCAGTTCTTC.

This rearrangement joins TRBV5-1 to TRBJ2-7; 14 nucleotides match TRBD2. Germline CDR1 reads SGHRS; CDR2 reads YFSETQ. The CDR3 spans 16 residues. The ends lost 0 bases at V and 2 bases at J; junction bases unmatched: 1. CDR3 in amino acids: CASSLATSGRAYEQYF. CDR3 in DNA: TGCGCCAGCAGCTTGGCGACTAGCGGGAGGGCCTACGAGCAGTACTTC.

The chain employs TRBV28 and TRBJ2-5, with a weak D call TRBD1 (6 bases). Trimming took off 6 bases at V and 3 bases at J, with 23 bases between the two ends. CDR1 is MDHEN, CDR2 SYDVKM, per germline. The CDR3 has 17 residues. The CDR3 spells CASRASGDNQGKETQYF. CDR3 bases: TGTGCCAGCAGGGCCTCAGGGGACAATCAAGGGAAAGAGACCCAGTACTTC. Full variable domain (remainder filled in from reference TRBV28 and TRBJ2-5): DVKVTQSSRYLVKRTGEKVFLECVQDMDHENMFWYRQDPGLGLRLIYFSYDVKMKEKGDIPEGYSVSREKKERFSLILESASTNQTSMYLCASRASGDNQGKETQYFGPGTRLLVL.

This clone showed up just a few times. Additional DNA sequences in this sample encode the identical CDR3. V usage is TRBV29-1 and J usage is TRBJ2-2; D ambiguous. Germline CDR1 reads SQVTM; CDR2 reads ANQGSEA. The CDR3 runs 11 residues. Trimming shortened V by 6 bases and J by 3 bases, and 5 bases separated the two germline ends. The CDR3 loop is CSVQDTGELFF. CDR3 DNA: TGCAGCGTCCAGGACACCGGGGAGCTGTTTTTT.

This clone turned up a few times. Other DNA sequences from this sample encode an identical CDR3 as well. V is TRBV10-3 and J is TRBJ2-7, with D possibly being TRBD1 (6 bases). V lost 2 bases, J lost 4 bases, and 6 bases lay in between. The CDR3 length is 12 residues. Germline CDR1 reads ENHRY; CDR2 reads SYGVKD. The CDR3, as DNA: TGTGCCATCAGTGAGCAGGGGTACGAGCAGTACTTC. Protein product: CAISEQGYEQYF.

The chain joins TRBV6-6 to TRBJ2-5; the match to TRBD1 covers 12 bases. CDR3 length equals 16 residues. Germline values: CDR1 MNHNY, CDR2 SVGAGI (reference sequence). After removal of 5 bases from V and 3 bases from J, the junction contained 7 bases not matched to a gene. This chain's CDR3 is CASSTSGTGGEETQYF. The CDR3 DNA reads TGTGCCAGCAGTACCTCCGGGACAGGGGGCGAAGAGACCCAGTACTTC.

This clone was seen more than once but under ten times. The chain joins TRBV5-1 to TRBJ1-1; D remains unclear. V was trimmed by 0 bases and J by 0 bases, leaving 3 bases between them. This CDR3 has 13 amino acids. From germline, CDR1 is SGHRS and CDR2 YFSETQ. The CDR3 region has the DNA TGCGCCAGCAGCTTGGATGTGAACACTGAAGCTTTCTTT. Translation gives CASSLDVNTEAFF.

The CDR3 loop reads CASRGGIYNEQFF. CDR3 coding DNA: TGCGCCAGCAGAGGGGGCATCTACAATGAGCAGTTCTTC. The chain joins TRBV5-1 to TRBJ2-1; 7 nucleotides agree with TRBD1. V lost 5 bases to trimming and J lost 3 bases; unmatched junction nucleotides: 2. The CDR3 totals 13 residues. Germline CDR1 SGHRS, CDR2 YFSETQ.

V usage is TRBV2 and J usage is TRBJ2-7, with D tentatively TRBD1 (6 bases). Germline V gene sequence: CDR1 SNHLY, CDR2 FYNNEI. The length of the CDR3 is 14 residues. Between the trimmed V and J ends, which lost 6 bases and 6 bases, there was a span of 18 bases. As DNA, the CDR3 is TGTGCCAGCAGCTCTACAGGGCTCGTGGGCGAGCAGTACTTC. Translation gives CASSSTGLVGEQYF.

The chain is built from TRBV29-1 and TRBJ2-7; TRBD1 aligns across 9 bases. The length of the CDR3 is 15 residues. Trimming cost V 5 bases and J 2 bases; bases outside gene matches: 10. Per the germline V gene, CDR1 is SQVTM and CDR2 is ANQGSEA. The CDR3 loop is CSVLTGTGNPYEQYF. In DNA, the CDR3 is TGCAGCGTTCTAACCGGGACAGGGAACCCCTACGAGCAGTACTTC.

A single count supports this clone. This rearrangement joins TRBV28 to TRBJ1-2; the D is unclear. This CDR3 has 13 amino acids. The V gene lost 4 bases and the J gene lost 8 bases, with 14 bases spanning the gap. Germline V gene lookup returns CDR1 MDHEN and CDR2 SYDVKM. The CDR3 is CASSSGSFGGYTF. The CDR3 DNA reads TGTGCCAGCAGTTCAGGATCATTTGGCGGCTACACCTTC.

The rearrangement links TRBV7-3 to TRBJ2-3; D may match TRBD1 or TRBD2 (7 bases each). The germline V gene has CDR1 SGHTA and CDR2 FQGTGA. The CDR3 runs to 15 residues. V lost 5 bases and J lost 2, with 14 bases in between. The CDR3 DNA sequence: TGTGCCAGCAGCCCCAGGGGGGGGAACACAGATACGCAGTATTTT. It encodes CASSPRGGNTDTQYF.

V usage is TRBV29-1 and J usage is TRBJ2-5, with a tentative D call TRBD1 (5 bases). The V and J ends lost 4 bases and 6 bases respectively, with 9 bases between them. In germline, CDR1 is SQVTM, CDR2 ANQGSEA. This CDR3 contains 11 residues. CDR3 nucleotides: TGCAGCGTTGTAGGGGCGAAGACCCAGTACTTC. Encoded protein: CSVVGAKTQYF.

This clone came up a few times. DNA for the CDR3: TGCGCCAGCAGCCTTCAGTTTGGTACTGAAGCTTTCTTT. This encodes CASSLQFGTEAFF. The chain couples TRBV5-1 to TRBJ1-1; D call uncertain. The V end lost 4 bases, the J end lost 5 bases, and 12 bases lay between the germline ends. CDR3 length: 13 residues. Germline V CDR1 and CDR2: SGHRS, YFSETQ. Based on the CDR3 plus reference TRBV5-1 and TRBJ1-1, the full variable domain is KAGVTQTPRYLIKTRGQQVTLSCSPISGHRSVSWYQQTPGQGLQFLFEYFSETQRNKGNFPGRFSGRQFSNSRSEMNVSTLELGDSALYLCASSLQFGTEAFFGQGTRLTVV.

Points on this clone: Other DNA sequences within the sample encode an identical CDR3. The chain links TRBV7-9 to TRBJ1-4; D unresolved. V was cut by 5 bases and J by 8 bases, with 6 bases left in between. The CDR3 is 11 amino acids. The germline CDR1 and CDR2 sequences are SEHNR and FQNEAQ (reference sequence). The CDR3: CASSEGEKLFF. CDR3 nucleotide sequence: TGTGCCAGCAGCGAAGGGGAAAAACTGTTTTTT.

In its sample, this clone was seen many times. This chain joins TRBV19 and TRBJ2-1, with D unresolved. CDR3 length: 14 residues. Between the trimmed V and J ends, which lost 2 bases and 4 bases, there was a span of 9 bases. The germline gives CDR1 LNHDA, CDR2 SQIVND (reference sequence). This chain's CDR3 is CASSIQAGYNEQFF. The CDR3 nucleotides are TGTGCCAGTAGTATACAGGCCGGGTACAATGAGCAGTTCTTC.

The chain has TRBV2 and TRBJ2-5; the D is unclear. The CDR3 length is 13 residues. The germline V gene has CDR1 SNHLY and CDR2 FYNNEI. The ends were cut back, 6 bases at V and 2 bases at J, with 10 bases in the middle. CDR3 sequence: CASSERRQETQYF. Written as DNA, the CDR3 is TGTGCCAGCAGCGAGAGACGTCAAGAGACCCAGTACTTC.

This clone was counted between two and nine times. This sample also contains other DNA sequences that code for the same CDR3. This sequence joins TRBV7-2 and TRBJ1-1; D is unresolved. Germline CDR1 and CDR2: SGHTA and FQGNSA. Trimming took 3 bases from V and 0 from J, leaving 5 bases between them. This CDR3 has 13 residues. CDR3 region: CASSLTVNTEAFF. Here the CDR3 DNA reads TGTGCCAGCAGCTTGACCGTGAACACTGAAGCTTTCTTT. Variable domain in full (rest from reference TRBV7-2 and TRBJ1-1): GAGVSQSPSNKVTEKGKDVELRCDPISGHTALYWYRQSLGQGLEFLIYFQGNSAPDKSGLPSDRFSAERTGGSVSTLTIQRTQQEDSAVYLCASSLTVNTEAFFGQGTRLTVV.

The chain joins TRBV4-1 to TRBJ2-1; the D gene is possibly TRBD2 (6 bases). The V gene lost 1 base and the J gene lost 3 bases, with 13 bases spanning the gap. CDR3 length equals 16 residues. Germline CDR1 MGHRA, CDR2 YSYEKL. Here the CDR3 DNA reads TGCGCCAGCAGCCAAGGCGGGACTCTCCGCTACAATGAGCAGTTCTTC. Its protein product is CASSQGGTLRYNEQFF.